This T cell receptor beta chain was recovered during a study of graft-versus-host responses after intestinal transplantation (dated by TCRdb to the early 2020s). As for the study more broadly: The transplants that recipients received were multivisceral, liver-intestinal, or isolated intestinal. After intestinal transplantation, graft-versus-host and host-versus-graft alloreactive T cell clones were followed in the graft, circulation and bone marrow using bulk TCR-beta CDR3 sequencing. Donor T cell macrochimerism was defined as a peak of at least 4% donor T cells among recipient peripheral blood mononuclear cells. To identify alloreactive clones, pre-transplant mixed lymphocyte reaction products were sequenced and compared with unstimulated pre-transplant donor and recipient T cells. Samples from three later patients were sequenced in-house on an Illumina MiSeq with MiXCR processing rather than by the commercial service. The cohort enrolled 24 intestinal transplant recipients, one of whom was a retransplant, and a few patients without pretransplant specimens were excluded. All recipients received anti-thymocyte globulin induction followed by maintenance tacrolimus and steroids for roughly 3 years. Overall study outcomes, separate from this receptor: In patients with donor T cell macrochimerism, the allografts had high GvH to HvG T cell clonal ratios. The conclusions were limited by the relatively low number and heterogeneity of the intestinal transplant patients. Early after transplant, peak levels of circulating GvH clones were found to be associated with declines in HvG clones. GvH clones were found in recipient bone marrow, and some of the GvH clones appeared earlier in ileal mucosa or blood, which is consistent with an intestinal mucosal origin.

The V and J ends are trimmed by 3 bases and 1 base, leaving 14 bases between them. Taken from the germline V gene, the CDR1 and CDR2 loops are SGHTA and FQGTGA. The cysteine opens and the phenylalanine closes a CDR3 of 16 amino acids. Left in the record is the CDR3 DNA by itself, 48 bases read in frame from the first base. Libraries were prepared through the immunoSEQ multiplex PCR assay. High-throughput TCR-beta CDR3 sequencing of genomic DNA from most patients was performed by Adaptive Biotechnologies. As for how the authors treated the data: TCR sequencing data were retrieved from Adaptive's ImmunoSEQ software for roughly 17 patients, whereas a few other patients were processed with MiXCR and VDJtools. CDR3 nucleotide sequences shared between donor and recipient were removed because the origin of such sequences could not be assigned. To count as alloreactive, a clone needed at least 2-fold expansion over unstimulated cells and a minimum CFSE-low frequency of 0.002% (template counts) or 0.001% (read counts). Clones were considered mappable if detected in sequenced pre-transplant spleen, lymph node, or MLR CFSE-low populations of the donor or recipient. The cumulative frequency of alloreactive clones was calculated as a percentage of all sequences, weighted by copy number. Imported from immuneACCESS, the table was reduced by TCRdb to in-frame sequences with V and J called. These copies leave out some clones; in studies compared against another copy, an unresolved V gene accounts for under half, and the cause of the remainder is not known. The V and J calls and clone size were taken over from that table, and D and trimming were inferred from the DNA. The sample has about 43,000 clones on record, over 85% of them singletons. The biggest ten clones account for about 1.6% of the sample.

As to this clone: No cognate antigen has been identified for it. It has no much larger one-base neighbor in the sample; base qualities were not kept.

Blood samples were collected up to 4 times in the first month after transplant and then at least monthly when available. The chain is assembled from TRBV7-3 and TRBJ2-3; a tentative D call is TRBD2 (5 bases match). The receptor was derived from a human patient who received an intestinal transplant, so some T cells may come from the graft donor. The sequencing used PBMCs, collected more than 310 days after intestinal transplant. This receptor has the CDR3 CASSFGGSGGTDTQYF. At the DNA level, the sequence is TGTGCCAGCAGCTTCGGTGGGAGTGGTGGCACAGATACGCAGTATTTT. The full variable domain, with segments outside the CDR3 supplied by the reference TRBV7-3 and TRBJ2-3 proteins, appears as GAGVSQTPSNKVTEKGKYVELRCDPISGHTALYWYRQSLGQGPEFLIYFQGTGAADDSGLPNDRFFAVRPEGSVSTLKIQRTERGDSAVYLCASSFGGSGGTDTQYFGPGTRLTVL.